These T cell receptor beta chains were read from a single sample in a study of T cell responses to AZD1222 COVID-19 vaccine. Assay: immunoSEQ multiplex PCR; the TCRdb copy retains only in-frame clones and omits some. Among about 170,000 clones, over 90% were seen once, and the ten largest hold about 4%. The sequencing used peripheral blood, collected on day 0 of AZD1222 vaccination. The receptors come from an adult in good health. Each CDR3 is given with its conserved first and last residue. The D gene is left open where the match is weak.

D,J,V,CDR3
NA,TRBJ2-1,TRBV15,CATSREVGRSYNEQFF
NA,TRBJ1-4,TRBV27,CASSISATNEKLFF
TRBD1,TRBJ1-1,TRBV5-1,CASSLVPGQGFGAEAFF
NA,TRBJ1-2,TRBV29-1,CSVEHFRGGYTF
NA,TRBJ2-2,TRBV6-5,CASRSGAVDTGELFF
TRBD2,TRBJ2-1,TRBV29-1,CSVEDLAGASYNEQFF
NA,TRBJ1-3,TRBV5-1,CASSSGPRTSGNTIYF
TRBD2,TRBJ2-2,TRBV27,CASGLGEGLANTGELFF
NA,TRBJ1-1,TRBV7-6,CASSLRPEAFF
TRBD2,TRBJ2-3,TRBV11-2,CASSSRGTSRPDTQYF
TRBD2,TRBJ2-5,TRBV3-1/TRBV3-2,CASSATSGSILETQYF